This TCR beta chain was sequenced for a study of blood T cell repertoires in COVID-19. Germline V gives CDR1 SGHNT, CDR2 YENEEA. Trimming took 5 bases from V and 1 from J, leaving 11 bases between them. There are 14 residues in the CDR3. Profiling relied on immunoSEQ multiplex PCR, and the TCRdb table lists in-frame clones only, not all of them. This table has 250,000 to 350,000 clones, 90% to 95% appearing once. The specimen was peripheral blood. The chain couples TRBV11-3 to TRBJ2-5; D might be TRBD1 (6 bases). The TCR comes from a woman aged 25 to 39 with COVID-19, enrolled during active disease. The CDR3 region has the DNA TGTGCCAGCAGCCCAGGGGACGGCCAAGAGACCCAGTACTTC. Amino acid sequence: CASSPGDGQETQYF.